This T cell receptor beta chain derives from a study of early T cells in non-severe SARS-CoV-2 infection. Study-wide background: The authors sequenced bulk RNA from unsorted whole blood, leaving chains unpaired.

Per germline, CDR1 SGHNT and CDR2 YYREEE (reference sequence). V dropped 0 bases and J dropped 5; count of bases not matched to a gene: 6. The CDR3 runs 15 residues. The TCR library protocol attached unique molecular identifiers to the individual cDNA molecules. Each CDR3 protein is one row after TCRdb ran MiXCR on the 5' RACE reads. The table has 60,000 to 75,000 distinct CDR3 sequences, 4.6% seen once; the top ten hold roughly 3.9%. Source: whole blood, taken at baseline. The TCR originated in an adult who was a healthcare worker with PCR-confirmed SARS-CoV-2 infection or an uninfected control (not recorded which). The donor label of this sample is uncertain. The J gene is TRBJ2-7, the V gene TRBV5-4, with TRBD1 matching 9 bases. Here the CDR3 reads CASSLGTGEMDEQYF. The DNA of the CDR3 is TGTGCCAGCAGCTTGGGGACAGGGGAAATGGACGAGCAGTACTTC.